This entry features one T cell receptor beta chain sequence. The source of the sample is a study of blood T cell repertoires in COVID-19. Across the study: From T cells, B-cell-depleted T cells, or PBMCs came the material, which was cDNA or gDNA.

Clones were sequenced by immunoSEQ multiplex PCR, and TCRdb holds only the in-frame ones, with some missing. The sample consists of 90,000 to 100,000 clones, approximately 72% of them appearing once. Germline CDR1 reads LNHDA; CDR2 reads SQIVND (reference sequence). Between the trimmed V and J ends, which lost 6 bases and 1 base, there was a span of 12 bases. This CDR3 spans 14 amino acids. This TCR came from a man aged 65 to 85 with acute or convalescent COVID-19. The chain uses TRBV19 and TRBJ1-1; no definite D call. The sample taken for sequencing was peripheral blood. The CDR3 loop is CASRSRGGNTEAFF. Written as DNA, the CDR3 is TGTGCCAGTAGGTCCCGGGGAGGGAACACTGAAGCTTTCTTT.